This T cell receptor beta chain was profiled in a study of blood T cell repertoires in COVID-19. Looking at the study overall: Researchers got acute and convalescent COVID-19 samples from the United States, Italy and Spain. Nucleic acid was either cDNA or gDNA, and it came from T cells, B-cell-depleted T cells, or PBMCs.

Per the germline V gene, CDR1 is SGHVS and CDR2 is FNYEAQ. V lost 8 bases to trimming and J lost 2 bases, with 3 bases between them. CDR3 length equals 11 residues. Method: immunoSEQ multiplex PCR; TCRdb's copy keeps in-frame clones and lacks some. The sample carries about 35,000 clones, around 80% recorded once. Material: peripheral blood. The sequence derives from an elderly man with active or convalescent COVID-19. The genes are TRBV7-6 and TRBJ2-2; D is unclear. Written as DNA, the CDR3 is TGTGCCAGCTTAAACACCGGGGAGCTGTTTTTT. The encoded protein is CASLNTGELFF.